Sequencing of this TCR beta chain was carried out in a study of T cells after yellow fever vaccination. 5'RACE template switching generated TCR cDNA, adding a universal primer site and UMIs. From the 5' RACE reads, TCRdb called clonotypes with MiXCR, one entry per CDR3 protein. Here the sample spans 120,000 to 150,000 distinct CDR3 sequences, roughly 8% being singletons. With regard to this clonotype: The antigen is unknown.

Study-wide results and caveats: Bulk-population clonotypes that are abundant could appear as contaminants in FACS-sorted repertoires.

CDR1 and CDR2 from the germline V gene are SGHRS and YFSETQ. The V gene lost 0 bases and the J gene lost 15 bases, with 22 bases spanning the gap. CDR3 size: 15 residues. This clonotype originated in a man aged 30 to 39 who received the YFV17D yellow fever vaccine. This sequence joins TRBV5-1 and TRBJ2-1; D is possibly TRBD1 (6 bases). The input for sequencing was CD4+ T cells sorted from PBMCs, taken 5 days after the yellow fever booster vaccination. This CDR3 is CASSLAADPEGVRFF. DNA for the CDR3: TGCGCCAGCAGCTTGGCCGCGGACCCCGAGGGGGTGCGGTTCTTC. The whole variable domain, filled in from reference TRBV5-1 and TRBJ2-1, reads KAGVTQTPRYLIKTRGQQVTLSCSPISGHRSVSWYQQTPGQGLQFLFEYFSETQRNKGNFPGRFSGRQFSNSRSEMNVSTLELGDSALYLCASSLAADPEGVRFFGPGTRLTVL.